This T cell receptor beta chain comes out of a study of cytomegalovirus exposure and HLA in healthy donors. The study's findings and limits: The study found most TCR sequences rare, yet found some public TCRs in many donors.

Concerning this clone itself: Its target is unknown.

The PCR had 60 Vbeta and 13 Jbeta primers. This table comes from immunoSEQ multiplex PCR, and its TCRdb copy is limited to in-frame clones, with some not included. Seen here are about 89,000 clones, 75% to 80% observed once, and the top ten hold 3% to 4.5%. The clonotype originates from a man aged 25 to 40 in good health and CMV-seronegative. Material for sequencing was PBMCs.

The CDR3 is CASSLALAGSTDTQYF. The CDR3 nucleotides are TGTGCCAGCAGCTTAGCGCTAGCGGGAAGCACAGATACGCAGTATTTT. The chain combines TRBV7-8 with TRBJ2-3; 9 bases are shared with TRBD2. V lost 0 bases to trimming and J lost 0 bases; unmatched junction nucleotides: 1. The CDR3 runs 16 residues. Germline loops: CDR1 SGHVS, CDR2 FQNEAQ.